The 28 T cell receptor beta chains listed next were all sequenced from one sample in a study of shared clonotypes between healthy human individuals. Libraries were prepared by immunoSEQ multiplex PCR; TCRdb keeps only in-frame clonotypes and omits some of them. The sample includes 2 million to 2.5 million clones, approximately 94% of them seen just once. The sequenced sample consisted of naive CD4+ T cells sorted from blood. Indicated subset: CD45RA+ positively selected. The receptors were gathered from a man aged 18 to 29 in good health.

This chain connects TRBV30 to TRBJ2-5; 7 bases line up with TRBD1. Germline CDR1 and CDR2: GTSNPN and SVGIG (reference sequence). V was pared by 4 bases and J by 4 bases, with 9 bases of the junction left unmatched. The CDR3 totals 14 residues. The CDR3 is CAWKTGSFGETQYF. The CDR3 DNA reads TGTGCCTGGAAGACAGGGAGTTTTGGAGAGACCCAGTACTTC.

This chain uses TRBV6-1 with TRBJ1-2; D gene ambiguous. V was shortened by 1 base and J by 3 bases, with 6 bases between the two germline ends. The CDR3 spans 13 residues. From germline, CDR1 is MNHNS and CDR2 SASEGT. DNA of the CDR3: TGTGCCAGCAGTGAAGGAGGGTACTATGGCTACACCTTC. Residues: CASSEGGYYGYTF.

The CDR3 DNA sequence: TGTGCCATCAGTTCCTCGACAGATGCCTACGAGCAGTACTTC. This codes for CAISSSTDAYEQYF. The rearrangement links TRBV10-3 to TRBJ2-7, with D possibly matching TRBD1 (5 bases). Germline V gene sequence: CDR1 ENHRY, CDR2 SYGVKD. The CDR3 is 14 amino acids. Trimming removed 5 bases from V and 2 bases from J, with 13 bases in between.

The V and J genes are TRBV5-4 and TRBJ1-2, with 7 bases aligning to TRBD1. With 0 bases clipped from V and 12 bases from J, the junction kept 11 bases outside the gene matches. There are 14 residues in the CDR3. From germline, CDR1 is SGHNT and CDR2 YYREEE (reference sequence). CDR3 DNA: TGTGCCAGCAGCTTGGAGGGGGCTTTAATTCACCACACCTTC. Its protein is CASSLEGALIHHTF.

The gene calls are TRBV5-1 and TRBJ1-1, with 8 bases that match TRBD1. Germline V gives CDR1 SGHRS, CDR2 YFSETQ. Trimming cost V 2 bases and J 3 bases; bases outside gene matches: 9. This CDR3 spans 16 amino acids. The CDR3 here is CASSLVGQGWDTEAFF. CDR3 coding DNA: TGCGCCAGCAGCTTAGTTGGACAGGGATGGGACACTGAAGCTTTCTTT.

This clone has more than one count but fewer than ten. This sequence joins TRBV4-1 and TRBJ2-7; 11 bases agree with TRBD1. The CDR3 runs 15 residues. Germline CDR1 reads MGHRA; CDR2 reads YSYEKL. V was pared by 4 bases and J by 3 bases, with 5 bases of the junction left unmatched. The CDR3 is CASSPGQGEVYEQYF. CDR3 sequence (DNA): TGCGCCAGCAGCCCGGGACAGGGGGAGGTCTACGAGCAGTACTTC.

J is TRBJ2-7 and V is TRBV5-4; 7 bases are shared with TRBD1. J was trimmed by 3 bases and V by 2 bases; bases with no gene match: 17. Looked up from germline, CDR1 is SGHNT and CDR2 is YYREEE (reference sequence). The CDR3 runs to 18 residues. In nucleotides, the CDR3 is TGTGCCAGCAGCTTCCGCGCATCTCCGGGACAGCTAATCTACGAGCAGTACTTC. This gives the protein CASSFRASPGQLIYEQYF.

The chain carries TRBV10-3 and TRBJ2-3; the D call may be TRBD1 or TRBD2 (6 bases each). Per germline, CDR1 ENHRY and CDR2 SYGVKD. The V end lost 8 bases, the J end lost 6 bases, and 15 bases lay between the germline ends. The CDR3 extends over 13 amino acids. The CDR3 reads CAIQRLGGDTQYF. In DNA form, the CDR3 reads TGTGCCATCCAGAGACTAGGGGGTGATACGCAGTATTTT.

V and J are TRBV25-1 and TRBJ1-1, with 7 bases aligning to TRBD1. The CDR3 has 14 amino acids. CDR1 and CDR2 from the germline V gene are MGHDK and SYGVNS. J was trimmed by 1 base and V by 6 bases; bases with no gene match: 5. This CDR3 is CASSQGGRNTEAFF. CDR3 DNA: TGTGCCAGCAGCCAAGGGGGCAGGAACACTGAAGCTTTCTTT.

The J gene is TRBJ2-7, the V gene TRBV2, with TRBD2 matching over 10 bases. Germline lookup yields CDR1 SNHLY and CDR2 FYNNEI. This CDR3 region has 16 residues. J lost 3 bases, V lost 1 base, and 6 bases had no gene match. In DNA form, the CDR3 reads TGTGCCAGCAGTGAAGAATCTCAGCGGGGGGGCTACGAGCAGTACTTC. Translating gives CASSEESQRGGYEQYF. The full variable domain, with the rest looked up from reference TRBV2 and TRBJ2-7, is EPEVTQTPSHQVTQMGQEVILRCVPISNHLYFYWYRQILGQKVEFLVSFYNNEISEKSEIFDDQFSVERPDGSNFTLKIRSTKLEDSAMYFCASSEESQRGGYEQYFGPGTRLTVT.

This chain links TRBV27 with TRBJ2-1; 9 positions agree with TRBD1. Germline CDR1 reads MNHEY; CDR2 reads SMNVEV (reference sequence). J was trimmed by 6 bases and V by 6 bases; bases with no gene match: 6. The length of the CDR3 is 14 residues. CDR3 region: CASRGRDRVNEQFF. The CDR3 DNA sequence: TGTGCCAGCAGAGGCCGGGACAGGGTCAATGAGCAGTTCTTC.

The rearrangement uses TRBV6-6 and TRBJ2-2; the D is unclear. The CDR3 has 13 amino acids. The ends were cut back, 4 bases at V and 5 bases at J, with 8 bases in the middle. The germline CDR1 and CDR2 sequences are MNHNY and SVGAGI (reference sequence). CDR3 protein: CASSSAYTGELFF. The DNA of the CDR3 is TGTGCCAGCAGTTCCGCTTATACCGGGGAGCTGTTTTTT.

The V and J genes are TRBV19 and TRBJ2-7, with TRBD2 identical over 13 bases. With V trimmed by 4 bases and J by 7 bases, 7 bases remained unmatched. Per germline, CDR1 LNHDA and CDR2 SQIVND (reference sequence). This CDR3 is built from 15 residues. The CDR3 sequence is CASSTRTSGSLEQYF. For the CDR3, the DNA is TGTGCCAGTAGTACCCGGACTAGCGGGAGCCTTGAGCAGTACTTC.

The V call is TRBV30, the J call TRBJ2-5; TRBD2 is a possible D gene (6 bases). The ends were cut back, 3 bases at V and 5 bases at J, with 16 bases in the middle. This CDR3 region has 14 residues. CDR1 and CDR2 (germline): GTSNPN, SVGIG (reference sequence). For the CDR3, the DNA is TGTGCCTGGAGAGGTGGAGGAGGGATGGAGACCCAGTACTTC. Translation gives CAWRGGGGMETQYF.

The J gene is TRBJ1-1, the V gene TRBV5-1; no firm D call. The V end was cut by 6 bases, the J end by 2 bases, with 17 bases between. The CDR3 sequence is 15 residues long. CDR1 and CDR2 from the germline V gene are SGHRS and YFSETQ. This CDR3 reads CASTSLSDINTEAFF. The CDR3 coding sequence is TGCGCCAGCACCTCCCTTTCCGATATTAACACTGAAGCTTTCTTT.

The chain recombines TRBV13 with TRBJ1-2; D perhaps matches TRBD1 (6 bases). V lost 7 bases, J lost 5 bases, and 23 bases lay in between. The CDR3 covers 16 residues. In germline, CDR1 is PRHDT, CDR2 FYEKMQ (reference sequence). CDR3 amino acids: CASTRSPGHFFYGYTF. CDR3 bases: TGTGCCAGCACGCGATCGCCGGGACACTTCTTTTATGGCTACACCTTC. Looking up the rest from reference TRBV13 and TRBJ1-2 gives the full variable domain: AAGVIQSPRHLIKEKRETATLKCYPIPRHDTVYWYQQGPGQDPQFLISFYEKMQSDKGSIPDRFSAQQFSDYHSELNMSSLELGDSALYFCASTRSPGHFFYGYTFGSGTRLTVV.

This sequence joins TRBV5-4 and TRBJ2-3; TRBD2 aligns across 9 bases. The germline V gene encodes CDR1 SGHNT and CDR2 YYREEE (reference sequence). CDR3 size: 17 residues. V lost 3 bases to trimming and J lost 5 bases; unmatched junction nucleotides: 13. CDR3 region: CASSSGLAGLAGDTQYF. Written as DNA, the CDR3 is TGTGCCAGCAGCTCGGGACTAGCAGGACTAGCAGGAGATACGCAGTATTTT.

Comment on this clone: Additional DNA sequences in this sample encode the identical CDR3. The chain joins TRBV5-1 to TRBJ1-1; D uncertain. The ends were cut back, 4 bases at V and 1 base at J, with 11 bases in the middle. CDR3 length: 14 amino acids. CDR1 is SGHRS, CDR2 YFSETQ, per germline. For the CDR3, the DNA is TGCGCCAGCAGCCCCCTGGGAGGGAACACTGAAGCTTTCTTT. Translating it yields CASSPLGGNTEAFF.

The genes are TRBV5-1 and TRBJ1-2; D not certain. V lost 4 bases and J 5 bases, leaving 12 bases between the germline ends. Germline loops: CDR1 SGHRS, CDR2 YFSETQ. The CDR3 runs 13 residues. The CDR3 region is CASSQTMVYGYTF. In DNA form, the CDR3 reads TGCGCCAGCAGCCAAACGATGGTTTATGGCTACACCTTC.

The count of this clone is one. This chain joins TRBV11-2 and TRBJ2-1, with D uncertain. CDR1 and CDR2 from the germline V gene are SGHAT and FQNNGV. V was cut by 2 bases and J by 7 bases, with 12 bases left in between. The CDR3 sequence is 14 residues long. CDR3 region: CASSLIWGENEQFF. As DNA, the CDR3 is TGTGCCAGCAGCTTAATCTGGGGTGAGAATGAGCAGTTCTTC.

The V call is TRBV7-3, the J call TRBJ2-1; D gene unclear. V was clipped by 5 bases and J by 10 bases, with 15 bases between them. The CDR3 length is 13 residues. The germline V gene has CDR1 SGHTA and CDR2 FQGTGA. DNA for the CDR3: TGTGCCAGCAGCCCGGGTGGATTCGGAGAGCAGTTCTTC. Its protein is CASSPGGFGEQFF.

The chain joins TRBV5-1 to TRBJ2-7, with 8 bases fitting TRBD1. The CDR3 consists of 15 residues. Per germline, CDR1 SGHRS and CDR2 YFSETQ. The trim removed 2 bases at V and 1 base at J, leaving 5 bases unmatched. In nucleotides, the CDR3 is TGCGCCAGCAGCTTTGACAGGGGCCCGTCCTACGAGCAGTACTTC. It yields the protein CASSFDRGPSYEQYF.

This chain joins TRBV6-5 and TRBJ1-3; D remains ambiguous. The germline V gene has CDR1 MNHEY and CDR2 SVGAGI. The V gene lost 10 bases and the J gene lost 0 bases, with 7 bases spanning the gap. This CDR3 has 12 amino acids. The CDR3 DNA sequence: TGTGCCACTCTCAGCTCTGGAAACACCATATATTTT. Translating gives CATLSSGNTIYF.

In regard to this clone: This CDR3 is also generated by other DNA sequences in the sample. The rearrangement joins TRBV19 to TRBJ2-7; D is unclear. The V end was cut by 1 base, the J end by 2 bases, with 6 bases between. This CDR3 contains 13 residues. CDR1 is LNHDA and CDR2 is SQIVND in the germline V gene (reference sequence). In DNA, the CDR3 is TGTGCCAGTAGTATAGCCGGACCCTACGAGCAGTACTTC. Its protein is CASSIAGPYEQYF.

This clone is a singleton in its sample. The chain is built from TRBV7-9 and TRBJ2-1; a possible D gene is TRBD2 (6 bases). The germline V gene has CDR1 SEHNR and CDR2 FQNEAQ (reference sequence). The CDR3 is 16 amino acids. V gave up 3 bases and J gave up 4 bases, with 16 bases separating them. Here the CDR3 DNA reads TGTGCCAGCAGCTTCTCGGGCAGGGCGGGATACAATGAGCAGTTCTTC. Translated, it gives CASSFSGRAGYNEQFF.

The chain carries TRBV29-1 and TRBJ2-5; D remains ambiguous. Germline CDR1 reads SQVTM; CDR2 reads ANQGSEA. V dropped 6 bases and J dropped 0 bases, with 14 bases sitting between them. CDR3 length: 14 amino acids. The CDR3 spells CSVRIRINQETQYF. The CDR3 DNA follows: TGCAGCGTCCGAATCCGGATTAACCAAGAGACCCAGTACTTC.

The chain has TRBV7-9 and TRBJ1-2, with a weak D call TRBD1 (5 bases). The V gene lost 4 bases and the J gene lost 1 base, with 7 bases spanning the gap. This CDR3 region has 13 residues. Germline V gene data show CDR1 as SEHNR and CDR2 as FQNEAQ (reference sequence). The CDR3 reads CASSYDSNYGYTF. CDR3 DNA sequence: TGTGCCAGCAGCTATGACAGTAACTATGGCTACACCTTC.

A word on this clone: The same CDR3 arises from other DNA sequences in this sample as well. The chain uses TRBV18 and TRBJ1-6; D is unclear. Per germline, CDR1 KGHSH and CDR2 LQKENI. The ends were cut back, 0 bases at V and 7 bases at J, with 1 base in the middle. The CDR3 spans 12 residues. The DNA for the CDR3 is TGTGCCAGCTCACCACCCAATTCACCCCTCCACTTT. Its protein is CASSPPNSPLHF.